A selection of T cell receptor beta chains follows, all from one sample in a study of blood T cell repertoires in COVID-19. Profiling relied on immunoSEQ multiplex PCR, and the TCRdb table lists in-frame clones only, not all of them. The sample has about 260,000 clones, 70% to 90% seen once; the top ten hold 0.87%. The material sequenced was PBMCs or T cells enriched from blood (not recorded which). The receptors stem from a man aged 50 to 59 who had been exposed to COVID-19. The conserved cysteine and the conserved F or W are not part of the CDR3 here. A D gene is named only where the DNA matches it firmly.

V gene	D gene	CDR3 protein
TRBV6-5	.	ASSRRGETEAF
TRBV5-1	.	ASSLEAGRGEKLF
TRBV5-1	.	ASSFNARGDGYT
TRBV6-5	.	ASNEPTGYGYT
TRBV19	.	ASSIATANYGYT
TRBV20-1	.	SSGGNYGYT
TRBV3-1/TRBV3-2	TRBD1	ASKGTVTDTQY
TRBV28	.	ASSLPQGGTGELF
TRBV27	TRBD2	ASSLSASGYNEQF
TRBV28	.	ASSSGQKQPQH
TRBV6-1	.	ASSEVGGSYTEAF
TRBV5-1	TRBD2	ASSSTSGLSSYNEQF
TRBV5-1	.	ASSLTTYSSGNTIY
TRBV12-3/TRBV12-4	.	ASILNTEAF
TRBV11-3	.	ASSLDGSEAF
TRBV2	.	ASSPSGRNIQY
TRBV7-9	TRBD1	ASTGGGGDTQY
TRBV7-9	.	ASSQGSTFYNEQF
TRBV5-5	.	ASSRDRFDGYT
TRBV18	.	ASVDSSNQPQH
TRBV27	.	ASSFISTSGANVLT
TRBV6-1	.	ASSESWGVGEKLF
TRBV15	.	ATRGPPGQYNEQF
TRBV28	.	ASSLVGQPQH
TRBV20-1	TRBD1	SASLGQGSKPQH
TRBV7-2	TRBD1	ASSLVGTGGQRAF
TRBV9	TRBD1	ASRPSGGLANTEAF
TRBV2	.	ASSGSSSTDTQY
TRBV5-6	.	ASSKDMNYGYT
TRBV11-2	TRBD1	ASSWTGINDGKNTIY
TRBV5-1	.	ASSLRGNEKLF
TRBV12-5	.	ASGLVERGGEAF
TRBV19	TRBD1	ASRLRDSNTIY
TRBV4-1	TRBD1	ASSQTLPRTGLYGYT
TRBV29-1	.	SVNRDKDTGELF
TRBV2	.	ASLTPSSYNEQF
TRBV19	TRBD1	ASSKQGAYGYT
TRBV5-1	.	ASRTDSYGYT
TRBV28	.	ASSFSAGYGYT
TRBV5-1	.	ASSLAGSGTNYGYT
TRBV6-6	.	ASSRIRSSSYGYT
TRBV6-5	.	ASSYQSNYGYT
TRBV6-1	TRBD1	ASSETGGNQPQH
TRBV9	.	ASSAAVNTEAF
TRBV6-2/TRBV6-3	.	ASSYPRRKPDSPNTGELF
TRBV29-1	.	SVAAAPFRETQY
TRBV2	TRBD1	ASSPTPGGRETQY
TRBV7-3	.	ASSPTGGAYEQF
TRBV5-1	.	ASSPRGSKEKLF
TRBV3-1/TRBV3-2	.	ASSVGGELF
TRBV7-9	.	ASSEGVGRT
TRBV5-5	.	ASSFEGGPDTQY
TRBV4-2	.	ASSQPGGRNTEAF